Listed below are T cell receptor beta chains from one sample, sequenced in a study of patients and donors after allogeneic stem cell transplantation. TCRdb reanalysed the RT-PCR reads using MiXCR and keeps one entry per CDR3 protein. Counted here are a few hundred thousand distinct CDR3 sequences, around an eighth occurring once; the ten biggest clones make up roughly 11%. Sequenced: blood, either unsorted or a sorted T cell fraction (not recorded which). Every receptor here comes from a human donor who was either an allogeneic HSCT recipient or a stem cell or donor lymphocyte infusion donor (not recorded which). It is not recorded whose cells these are; they may come from a transplant donor. The CDR3 runs from the conserved cysteine through the conserved F or W. Each record gives: J gene, CDR3 length, D gene, clone size, V gene, CDR3 DNA, CDR3 protein. A D gene is named only where the DNA matches it firmly. Some rows have no size entry. The others give once, few or many, or a class for an expanded clone.

TRBJ2-7 12 NA few TRBV3-1 TGTGCCAGCAGCCAAGGCCCCTACGAGCAGTACTTC CASSQGPYEQYF
TRBJ1-5 18 NA NA TRBV21-1 TGTGCCAGCAGCAAATCGAAAGGACAGGGGTGGGGCAATCAGCCCCAGCATTTT CASSKSKGQGWGNQPQHF
TRBJ1-5 14 NA few TRBV19 TGTGCCAGTAGTAATGGGGTCGGCAATCAGCCCCAGCATTTT CASSNGVGNQPQHF
TRBJ1-6 15 TRBD1 NA TRBV4-3 TGCGCCAGCAGCCAGCAGGACAGGGGTAATTCACCCCTCCACTTT CASSQQDRGNSPLHF
TRBJ2-1 19 TRBD2 medium-sized TRBV11-2 TGTGCCAGCAGCTATCGGACTAGCGGGGGGGATCCTTCCTACAATGAGCAGTTCTTC CASSYRTSGGDPSYNEQFF
TRBJ2-7 14 TRBD2 many TRBV27 TGTGCCAGCAGTTTTGCGGGGGGCTCCTACGAGCAGTACTTC CASSFAGGSYEQYF
TRBJ2-1 15 NA few TRBV5-1 TGCGCCAGCAGCTTGGACAGGGGGGGGGTCAATGAGCAGTTCTTC CASSLDRGGVNEQFF
TRBJ2-7 15 NA few TRBV20-1 TGCAGTGCTACACTAGACGGGGGCAGGGACTACGAGCAGTACTTC CSATLDGGRDYEQYF
TRBJ2-2 13 TRBD1 NA TRBV12-3/TRBV12-4 TGTGCCAGCAGACCGACAGGGACCGGGGAGCTGTTTTTT CASRPTGTGELFF
TRBJ2-7 15 TRBD1 NA TRBV7-2 TGTGCCAGCAGCACCTACTTAGGGACAGGGAGTGAGCAGTACTTC CASSTYLGTGSEQYF
TRBJ2-7 16 TRBD1 NA TRBV7-2 TGTGCCAGCAGCTTAGGGGGGACAGGGGGCGCCTACGAGCAGTACTTC CASSLGGTGGAYEQYF
TRBJ1-1 14 NA NA TRBV24-1 TGTGCCACCAGTGACTCCAGAGGGAACACTGAAGCTTTCTTT CATSDSRGNTEAFF
TRBJ1-2 13 TRBD1 NA TRBV5-1 TGCGCCAGCAGCTGGACAGGACTGGATGGCTACACCTTC CASSWTGLDGYTF
TRBJ1-5 14 TRBD1 many TRBV12-3/TRBV12-4 TGTGCCAGCAGCCGTACAGGGGGCCATCAGCCCCAGCATTTT CASSRTGGHQPQHF
TRBJ2-3 16 TRBD1 few TRBV24-1 TGTGCCACCAGTGGAGGGGACAGGGTAAGCACAGATACGCAGTATTTT CATSGGDRVSTDTQYF
TRBJ2-3 15 TRBD2 few TRBV7-9 TGTGCCAGCAGCTTAGAGGCGGGAGTTGCAGATACGCAGTATTTT CASSLEAGVADTQYF
TRBJ2-7 14 NA many TRBV30 TGTGCCTGGTCAACCGCGGACGGGTACTACGAGCAGTACTTC CAWSTADGYYEQYF
TRBJ2-1 15 NA many TRBV7-3 TGTGCCAGCAGCCCTGAGGGGCTTCCTTACAATGAGCAGTTCTTC CASSPEGLPYNEQFF
TRBJ2-7 18 TRBD2 many TRBV7-2 TGTGCCAGCAGCTTAGCGGGTCTCGGCGGGGGGCTCGTCTACGAGCAGTACTTC CASSLAGLGGGLVYEQYF
TRBJ1-5 12 NA NA TRBV29-1 TGCAGCGTTTTAGATAGCAATCAGCCCCAGCATTTT CSVLDSNQPQHF
TRBJ1-6 15 NA NA TRBV3-1 TGTGCCAGCAGCCCTCCCGGGGGGTGGAATTCACCCCTCCACTTT CASSPPGGWNSPLHF
TRBJ2-7 14 TRBD2 NA TRBV3-1 TGTGCCAGCAGCCCTCCCGGGAGGTTGTACGAGCAGTACTTC CASSPPGRLYEQYF
TRBJ1-4 16 NA many TRBV7-2 TGTGCCAGCAGCTTAGACCCAGGGACTCGAGTGGGAAAACTGTTTTTT CASSLDPGTRVGKLFF
TRBJ1-1 11 NA NA TRBV2 TGTGCCAGCAGTGAGGAGAGGGTTGCTTTCTTT CASSEERVAFF
TRBJ2-5 15 NA NA TRBV21-1 TGTGCCAGCAGCCTCGGGCGCGGACAAAAAGAGACCCAGTACTTC CASSLGRGQKETQYF
TRBJ1-1 13 NA few TRBV3-1 TGTGCCACAAATGGACGGACGAACACTGAAGCTTTCTTT CATNGRTNTEAFF
TRBJ2-3 12 TRBD2 NA TRBV10-3 TGTGCCATGGCGGGGGGCACAGATACGCAGTATTTT CAMAGGTDTQYF
TRBJ2-3 16 TRBD2 once TRBV7-2 TGTGCCAGCAGCTTAGTTAGCGGGCCTAGCACAGATACGCAGTATTTT CASSLVSGPSTDTQYF
TRBJ2-3 13 NA NA TRBV11-3 TGTGCCAGTACGTTCGGGGGCACAGATACGCAGTATTTT CASTFGGTDTQYF
TRBJ1-1 15 TRBD1 many TRBV7-2 TGTGCCAGCAGCTTCCTACAGGGGGGGAACACTGAAGCTTTCTTT CASSFLQGGNTEAFF
TRBJ1-6 14 NA few TRBV19 TGTGCCAGTAGAGTCGAGGGCGGCAATTCACCCCTCCACTTT CASRVEGGNSPLHF
TRBJ2-2 18 TRBD1 few TRBV2 TGTGCCAGCAGTGCGGGACAGGGGGCTTTCGGAAACACCGGGGAGCTGTTTTTT CASSAGQGAFGNTGELFF
TRBJ1-2 13 NA NA TRBV2 TGTGCCAGCAGTGAACGGTGGGACTATGGCTACACCTTC CASSERWDYGYTF